These T cell receptor beta chains were read from a single sample in a study of blood T cells in healthy people across ages. In TCRdb, the 5' RACE reads were re-called with MiXCR into one record per CDR3 protein. The sample consists of 1,300,000 or so distinct CDR3 sequences, approximately 63% of them appearing once. Sequenced: blood. Receptors originate from a man aged 18 to 30 in good health. Each CDR3 is given with its conserved first and last residue. The D gene is left open where the match is weak. Rows give clone size only sometimes, using once, few, many, or a class for an expanded clone.

cdr3_nt cdr3_aa v_call clone_size j_call d_call
TGCAGCGTTGTCGGGCGGGGGGGAGGAGATACGCAGTATTTT CSVVGRGGGDTQYF TRBV29-1 - TRBJ2-3 TRBD2
TGCGCCAGCAGACCCGGGACAGAGAACACTGAAGCTTTCTTT CASRPGTENTEAFF TRBV5-1 - TRBJ1-1 TRBD1
TGTGCCAGCAGCTTAACTGGGATCAGCACAGATACGCAGTATTTT CASSLTGISTDTQYF TRBV11-2 - TRBJ2-3 -
TGCGCCAGCAGCCAAGATCGAAGCGGCTATTACAATGAGCAGTTCTTC CASSQDRSGYYNEQFF TRBV4-1 - TRBJ2-1 -
TGTGCCAGCAGCCCAAGCCAGGCGCAGGCAGATGAGCAGTACTTC CASSPSQAQADEQYF TRBV7-2 - TRBJ2-5 -
TGTGCCAGCAGTCCCAGGACAGGGGTTGATGGCTACACCTTC CASSPRTGVDGYTF TRBV12-3/TRBV12-4 few TRBJ1-2 TRBD1
TGCAGTGCTCTTTTAAGGGACAGGGGCCCCTACGAGCAGTACTTC CSALLRDRGPYEQYF TRBV20-1 - TRBJ2-7 TRBD1
TGTGCCAGCAGTTTATCTGGGCAGCGAGAAGACTACAAGTCGGAGACCCAGTACTTC CASSLSGQREDYKSETQYF TRBV12-3/TRBV12-4 - TRBJ2-5 -
TGCGCCAGCAGCTCCCGGACTAGCGGGCCTATCAATGAGCAGTTCTTC CASSSRTSGPINEQFF TRBV4-1 - TRBJ2-1 TRBD2
TGTGCCAGCAGTCACTCCCGGGGCTACAGAGTGGAGCAGTACTTC CASSHSRGYRVEQYF TRBV12-3/TRBV12-4 - TRBJ2-5 -
TGTGCCAGCAACCCATTGGACAGCCCTAACCTAGAGGGGACCCAGTACTTC CASNPLDSPNLEGTQYF TRBV6-2/TRBV6-3 - TRBJ2-5 -
TGCGCCAGCAGCCCCGGACCACTAGAGACCCAGTACTTC CASSPGPLETQYF TRBV4-1 - TRBJ2-5 -
TGTGCCTGCAGCCACCGTGCCGTACAGGGGGATACGCAGTATTTT CACSHRAVQGDTQYF TRBV3-1 - TRBJ2-3 TRBD1
TGTGCCAGCGGGTTCCCTTCAGGGACCGCTTTCTTT CASGFPSGTAFF TRBV27 - TRBJ1-1 -
TGTGCCAGCAGCTTAGCCGGGGCCCACTACAATGAGCAGTTCTTC CASSLAGAHYNEQFF TRBV7-2 - TRBJ2-1 -
TGCAGTGCTAGAGACCCCCTCAACAATGAGCAGTTCTTC CSARDPLNNEQFF TRBV20-1 - TRBJ2-1 -
TGTGCCAGCAGTTGGGCGGGCGCCGGGGAGCTGTTTTTT CASSWAGAGELFF TRBV6-5 few TRBJ2-2 -
TGTGCCAGCAGCCCTCCGACTAGCGGGAGGAGAAATGAGCAGTTCTTC CASSPPTSGRRNEQFF TRBV7-9 - TRBJ2-1 TRBD2
TGTGCCAGCAGGGACGGGATCTATAATTCACCCCTCCACTTT CASRDGIYNSPLHF TRBV2 - TRBJ1-6 -
TGTGCCAGCACCGGACTAGCGTATGATGAGCAGTTCTTC CASTGLAYDEQFF TRBV12-3/TRBV12-4 - TRBJ2-1 TRBD2
TGTGCCAGCAGTGGGGACAGGGGGCTTAATTCACCCCTCCACTTT CASSGDRGLNSPLHF TRBV28 - TRBJ1-6 TRBD1
TGTGCCAGCAGCCCAGCGGCAACTAATGAAAAACTGTTTTTT CASSPAATNEKLFF TRBV6-2/TRBV6-3 few TRBJ1-4 -
TGTGCCACCAGCGCTCGCAGGGATTACACTGAAGCTTTCTTT CATSARRDYTEAFF TRBV15 - TRBJ1-1 -
TGTGCCACCCGAAAAGAGACAGAAACGGGTGGCTACACCTTC CATRKETETGGYTF TRBV15 - TRBJ1-2 -
TGTGCCAGCAGCTTAGCACTGGGAGTGAACACTGAAGCTTTCTTT CASSLALGVNTEAFF TRBV7-9 few TRBJ1-1 -
TGTGCCAGCAGCCCGCGGACAGGTTCCTACAATGAGCAGTTCTTC CASSPRTGSYNEQFF TRBV7-2 few TRBJ2-1 TRBD1
TGTGCCAGCAGCGGGAGGACTACTTCCGAGCAGTACTTC CASSGRTTSEQYF TRBV7-2 few TRBJ2-7 -
TGTGCCAGCAGTTTCGAGGAGGGCACTAATTCACCCCTCCACTTT CASSFEEGTNSPLHF TRBV12-3/TRBV12-4 few TRBJ1-6 -
TGTGCCACCGCTACTTCGCCGGGGGAGACCCAGTACTTC CATATSPGETQYF TRBV24-1 - TRBJ2-5 -
TGTGCCAGCAGCTTGATCGTGGGACAGGGAGGATACAATGAGCAGTTCTTC CASSLIVGQGGYNEQFF TRBV5-6 - TRBJ2-1 TRBD1
TGTGCCATCAGCTTAGGGCGACTAGCGGGAGGGTTGGATGAGCAGTTCTTC CAISLGRLAGGLDEQFF TRBV11-2 - TRBJ2-1 TRBD2
TGCGCCAGCAGCCAAGATGAGCGGGGGGTGGGAGATACGCAGTATTTT CASSQDERGVGDTQYF TRBV4-3 - TRBJ2-3 TRBD2
TGTGCCAGCAGCTTAGCGTTCCTATGGAATGAGCAGTTCTTC CASSLAFLWNEQFF TRBV7-9 - TRBJ2-1 -
TGTGCCAGCAGCTGGGAACTAGCGGGGCCCTCGGGGTACAATGAGCAGTTCTTC CASSWELAGPSGYNEQFF TRBV7-9 few TRBJ2-1 TRBD2
TGTGCCAGCAGATACAATGGGGACCCCTTCTACGAGCAGTACTTC CASRYNGDPFYEQYF TRBV12-3/TRBV12-4 - TRBJ2-7 -